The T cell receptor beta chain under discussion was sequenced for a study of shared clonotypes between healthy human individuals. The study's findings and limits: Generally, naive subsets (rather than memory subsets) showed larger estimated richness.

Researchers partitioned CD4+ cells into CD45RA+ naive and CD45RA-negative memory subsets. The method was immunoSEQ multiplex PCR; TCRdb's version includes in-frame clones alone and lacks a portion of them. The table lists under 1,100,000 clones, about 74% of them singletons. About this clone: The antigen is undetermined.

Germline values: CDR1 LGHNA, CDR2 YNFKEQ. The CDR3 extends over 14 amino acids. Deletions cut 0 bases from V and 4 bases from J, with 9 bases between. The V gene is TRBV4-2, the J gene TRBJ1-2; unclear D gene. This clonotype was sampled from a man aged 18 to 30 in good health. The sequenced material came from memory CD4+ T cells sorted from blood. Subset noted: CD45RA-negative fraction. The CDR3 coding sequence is TGTGCCAGCAGCCAAGAAACCAGCTTCTATGGCTACACCTTC. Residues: CASSQETSFYGYTF.